A single sample is the source of the 18 T cell receptor beta chains below, sequenced in a study of T cell repertoires in cytomegalovirus infection. TCRdb re-called the reads with MiXCR, one entry per CDR3 protein. Of 160,000 or so distinct CDR3 sequences in the sample, approximately 17% were seen once. The sample comprised CD8+ T cells from PBMCs. Receptors were obtained from a human donor in good health (CMV status not recorded). Some clones in this sample may be carry-over from other donors' samples.

V is TRBV4-3 and J is TRBJ2-2, with D perhaps TRBD1 (5 bases). The CDR3 is made up of 15 amino acids. Between the trimmed V and J ends, which lost 1 base and 3 bases, there was a span of 9 bases. Germline CDR1 and CDR2: LGHNA and YSLEER. DNA for the CDR3: TGCGCCAGCAGCCAAGTCGGCAGGGACACCGGGGAGCTGTTTTTT. This sequence encodes CASSQVGRDTGELFF.

There are a few counts of this clonotype. This CDR3 reads CASSLVGDSGNTIYF. CDR3 DNA sequence: TGTGCCAGCAGCTTGGTGGGCGACTCTGGAAACACCATATATTTT. The J gene is TRBJ1-3, the V gene TRBV5-6; no clear D gene. The germline CDR1 and CDR2 sequences are SGHDT and YYEEEE. The V end was cut by 0 bases, the J end by 0 bases, with 7 bases between. The CDR3 is 15 amino acids.

This clonotype was picked up a small number of times. V usage is TRBV7-9 and J usage is TRBJ2-1; tentative D call: TRBD2 (5 bases). Germline V gene data show CDR1 as SEHNR and CDR2 as FQNEAQ (reference sequence). The CDR3 is made up of 14 amino acids. Between the trimmed V and J ends, which lost 5 bases and 3 bases, there was a span of 11 bases. The CDR3 reads CASSQGADYNEQFF. DNA of the CDR3: TGTGCCAGCAGCCAAGGAGCGGACTACAATGAGCAGTTCTTC.

This clonotype was counted only a few times. The rearrangement uses TRBV7-2 and TRBJ2-1; tentative D call: TRBD2 (6 bases). V was cut by 2 bases and J by 4 bases, with 18 bases left in between. CDR1 and CDR2 from the germline V gene are SGHTA and FQGNSA. The CDR3 runs 17 residues. The CDR3: CASSLSLLAESYNEQFF. The CDR3 DNA reads TGTGCCAGCAGCTTATCCCTCTTAGCGGAAAGTTACAATGAGCAGTTCTTC.

In this sample, this clonotype turned up a few times. The chain recombines TRBV28 with TRBJ2-3; a possible D gene is TRBD1 (8 bases). Trimming took 4 bases from V and 3 from J, leaving 17 bases between them. The CDR3 totals 16 residues. From germline, CDR1 is MDHEN and CDR2 SYDVKM. CDR3 protein: CASSSGQGGLTDTQYF. As DNA, the CDR3 is TGTGCCAGCAGTTCCGGACAGGGAGGGTTGACAGATACGCAGTATTTT.

The CDR3 here is CASSTPSGPKETQYF. The DNA of the CDR3 is TGTGCCAGCAGCACCCCTAGCGGGCCAAAAGAGACCCAGTACTTC. V gene TRBV7-9 combines with J gene TRBJ2-5, with 8 nucleotides matching TRBD2. Germline CDR1 and CDR2: SEHNR and FQNEAQ (reference sequence). CDR3 size: 15 residues. The J segment lost 3 bases and the V segment lost 5 bases, leaving 8 bases of the junction unmatched. Combining the CDR3 with reference TRBV7-9 and TRBJ2-5 gives the whole variable domain DTGVSQNPRHKITKRGQNVTFRCDPISEHNRLYWYRQTLGQGPEFLTYFQNEAQLEKSRLLSDRFSAERPKGSFSTLEIQRTEQGDSAMYLCASSTPSGPKETQYFGPGTRLLVL.

The chain joins TRBV6-6 to TRBJ1-1; unclear D gene. The CDR3 consists of 11 residues. V was pared by 7 bases and J by 6 bases, with 9 bases between. CDR1 is MNHNY and CDR2 is SVGAGI in the germline V gene (reference sequence). The CDR3 protein is CASTSPPEAFF. In DNA form, the CDR3 reads TGTGCCAGCACCTCCCCCCCTGAAGCTTTCTTT.

The chain employs TRBV7-6 and TRBJ2-1; 7 nucleotides line up with TRBD2. Trimming took 6 bases from V and 13 from J; bases not matched to a gene: 6. CDR3 size: 11 residues. CDR1 SGHVS and CDR2 FNYEAQ come from the germline V gene. Here the CDR3 DNA reads TGTGCCAGCAGGCGGGGGATGGAACAGTTCTTC. Protein sequence: CASRRGMEQFF.

This clonotype was picked up a small number of times. The rearrangement uses TRBV7-8 and TRBJ2-3, with TRBD2 as a possible D gene (5 bases). Trimming pared 5 bases from V and 6 bases from J, leaving 18 bases between. This CDR3 comprises 15 residues. Germline CDR1 SGHVS, CDR2 FQNEAQ. CDR3 nucleotide sequence: TGTGCCAGCAGCACTAGGACGGAACGAAGGGATACGCAGTATTTT. It encodes CASSTRTERRDTQYF. The whole variable domain, remainder taken from reference TRBV7-8 and TRBJ2-3, is GAGVSQSPRYKVAKRGQDVALRCDPISGHVSLFWYQQALGQGPEFLTYFQNEAQLDKSGLPSDRFFAERPEGSVSTLKIQRTQQEDSAVYLCASSTRTERRDTQYFGPGTRLTVL.

The chain carries TRBV7-9 and TRBJ1-5; 10 bases align to TRBD1. Germline V CDR1 and CDR2: SEHNR, FQNEAQ (reference sequence). This CDR3 has 15 residues. Germline trimming cut 0 bases from V and 5 bases from J; bases unmatched to any gene: 1. In DNA, the CDR3 is TGTGCCAGCAGCTTAGCCGGACAGGGGGATCAGCCCCAGCATTTT. Translation gives CASSLAGQGDQPQHF. The variable domain in full, with the rest retrieved from reference TRBV7-9 and TRBJ1-5, is DTGVSQNPRHKITKRGQNVTFRCDPISEHNRLYWYRQTLGQGPEFLTYFQNEAQLEKSRLLSDRFSAERPKGSFSTLEIQRTEQGDSAMYLCASSLAGQGDQPQHFGDGTRLSIL.

The V gene is TRBV7-2, the J gene TRBJ1-1, with unresolved D. Trimming pared 5 bases from V and 6 bases from J, leaving 10 bases between. The CDR3 contains 12 residues. CDR1 is SGHTA, CDR2 FQGNSA, per germline. Written as DNA, the CDR3 is TGTGCCAGCAGCCAAGGAATGGCTGAAGCTTTCTTT. This translates into CASSQGMAEAFF.

This clonotype was counted a few times. The chain uses TRBV12-5 and TRBJ2-1; D is tentatively TRBD1 or TRBD2 (6 bases each). The germline CDR1 and CDR2 sequences are LGHNT and FRNRAP. The CDR3 is made up of 16 amino acids. V gave up 0 bases and J gave up 10 bases, with 19 bases separating them. The CDR3 loop is CASGLVPQDYRGEQFF. CDR3 sequence (DNA): TGTGCTAGTGGTTTGGTACCCCAGGACTATAGGGGGGAGCAGTTCTTC.

This clonotype was seen repeatedly, ten times or more. The chain has TRBV7-2 and TRBJ2-7, with 7 bases matching TRBD1. Trimming at V came to 5 bases and at J to 2 bases, leaving 6 bases not matched to a gene. Germline V gives CDR1 SGHTA, CDR2 FQGNSA. CDR3 length equals 14 residues. The CDR3 reads CASSLDRTAYEQYF. CDR3 sequence (DNA): TGTGCCAGCAGCCTGGACAGGACGGCCTACGAGCAGTACTTC.

There are a few counts of this clonotype. The rearrangement links TRBV7-2 to TRBJ1-6; D uncertain. Trimming stripped 1 base from V and 14 bases from J, with 12 bases between. The CDR3 sequence is 13 residues long. Germline V gives CDR1 SGHTA, CDR2 FQGNSA. This CDR3 reads CASSLGPNKALHF. CDR3 nucleotides: TGTGCCAGCAGCTTAGGACCGAATAAAGCCCTCCACTTT. Complete variable domain (other parts from reference TRBV7-2 and TRBJ1-6): GAGVSQSPSNKVTEKGKDVELRCDPISGHTALYWYRQSLGQGLEFLIYFQGNSAPDKSGLPSDRFSAERTGGSVSTLTIQRTQQEDSAVYLCASSLGPNKALHFGNGTRLTVT.

Only a few counts were recorded for this clonotype. The rearrangement links TRBV7-6 to TRBJ2-5, with a tentative D call TRBD1 (5 bases). This CDR3 has 14 residues. V lost 2 bases and J 9 bases, leaving 16 bases between the germline ends. Germline V gives CDR1 SGHVS, CDR2 FNYEAQ. Written as DNA, the CDR3 is TGTGCCAGCAGCTTAAGAGCAGGGAAGGTGTCCCAGTACTTC. Encoded protein: CASSLRAGKVSQYF.

The rearrangement links TRBV2 to TRBJ2-3, with no clear D. Trimming pared 7 bases from V and 0 bases from J, leaving 17 bases between. CDR3 length equals 16 residues. The germline CDR1 and CDR2 sequences are SNHLY and FYNNEI. CDR3: CASTQSYSFSTDTQYF. The DNA of the CDR3 is TGTGCCAGCACCCAAAGTTACAGCTTTAGCACAGATACGCAGTATTTT.

CDR3 region: CASSQGRPEQYF. The CDR3 DNA follows: TGTGCCAGCAGCCAGGGCCGCCCGGAGCAGTACTTC. The chain recombines TRBV12-3 or TRBV12-4 with TRBJ2-7; weak D call: TRBD1 (5 bases). V lost 6 bases and J lost 7, with 13 bases in between. The CDR3 is 12 amino acids.

This sequence joins TRBV7-8 and TRBJ2-5, with 8 bases aligning to TRBD2. Germline V lookup: CDR1 SGHVS, CDR2 FQNEAQ. The J segment lost 1 base and the V segment lost 4 bases, leaving 5 bases of the junction unmatched. The CDR3 contains 15 residues. DNA of the CDR3: TGTGCCAGCAGCTGGGTGGCGGGGGGCCAAGAGACCCAGTACTTC. Amino acids: CASSWVAGGQETQYF.